The next 10 T cell receptor beta chains were all read from a single sample in a study of T cells in women clearing cervical HPV infection. Profiled with immunoSEQ multiplex PCR; TCRdb holds only in-frame clones, not every one. Its listing shows 23,000 or so clones. Sequences were obtained from blood buffy coat. These receptor sequences come from a woman aged 18 to 69 with a cervical HPV16 infection that either progressed to CIN3+ or cleared (not recorded which).

Notes on this clone: The sequenced fragment ends 3 residues before the CDR3 boundary, so the rest is inferred from the germline J gene. The rearrangement links TRBV5-1 to TRBJ2-3; 9 nucleotides line up with TRBD1. V was clipped by 2 bases and J by 2 bases; unmatched bases: 6. This CDR3 has 16 residues. Germline lookup yields CDR1 SGHRS and CDR2 YFSETQ. The CDR3 sequence is CASSFAGTGFTDTQYF. The sequenced part of the CDR3 DNA is TGCGCCAGCAGCTTTGCCGGGACAGGGTTCACAGATACG.

This clone counts as medium-sized by frequency. The read ends 3 residues before the CDR3 terminus; that terminus is restored from the germline J gene. Other DNA sequences in the same sample also yield this CDR3. The chain carries TRBV18 and TRBJ2-1, with 10 bases identical to TRBD2. This CDR3 is built from 19 residues. The ends lost 5 bases at V and 0 bases at J; junction bases unmatched: 13. Germline values: CDR1 KGHSH, CDR2 LQKENI. The part of the CDR3 DNA that was read is TGTGCCAGCTCAGTTCGGACTAGCGGAACCAGGGGCTCCTACAATGAG. Protein sequence: CASSVRTSGTRGSYNE. In full, the CDR3 reads CASSVRTSGTRGSYNEQFF.

Concerning this clone itself: The read terminates 3 residues ahead of where the CDR3 ends, so the germline J gene completes it. The chain couples TRBV5-6 to TRBJ2-7; TRBD1 aligns across 9 bases. The J segment lost 3 bases and the V segment lost 4 bases, leaving 5 bases of the junction unmatched. This CDR3 spans 14 amino acids. Germline CDR1 reads SGHDT; CDR2 reads YYEEEE. CDR3 bases read: TGTGCCAGCAGCCCGGGACAGGGACACTACGAG. The encoded protein is CASSPGQGHYE. The full CDR3 reads CASSPGQGHYEQYF.

Regarding this clone: The CDR3 end falls 3 residues outside the read, so it is completed with the germline J gene. The J gene is TRBJ1-2, the V gene TRBV27; maybe TRBD1 (5 bases). The germline CDR1 and CDR2 sequences are MNHEY and SMNVEV (reference sequence). V lost 5 bases, J lost 0 bases, and 13 bases lay in between. The CDR3 spans 15 residues. CDR3 DNA, as far as it was read: TGTGCCAGCAGTCCCCACAGGCCGGCTAACTATGGC. This sequence encodes CASSPHRPANYG. The complete CDR3 protein is CASSPHRPANYGYTF.

A remark on this clone: The CDR3 end falls 3 residues outside the read, so it is completed with the germline J gene. The J gene is TRBJ2-2, the V gene TRBV19; TRBD2 is a possible D gene (5 bases). V was pared by 10 bases and J by 6 bases, with 9 bases between. Germline assignment: CDR1 LNHDA and CDR2 SQIVND (reference sequence). The CDR3 is made up of 11 amino acids. This CDR3 reads CATQEAGELFF. Partial CDR3 DNA: TGTGCCACGCAGGAGGCCGGGGAG.

About this clone itself: The CDR3 end lies 3 residues beyond the end of the read and is filled in from the germline J gene. The chain combines TRBV7-6 with TRBJ2-3; perhaps TRBD2 as D (6 bases). CDR1 and CDR2 (germline): SGHVS, FNYEAQ. Trimming took 2 bases from V and 0 from J, leaving 15 bases between them. The CDR3 has 17 amino acids. Partial CDR3 DNA: TGTGCCAGCAGCTTACCACTCGCGGGAACTAGCACAGATACG. Protein sequence: CASSLPLAGTSTDT. The whole CDR3 protein is CASSLPLAGTSTDTQYF.

CDR3 loop: CASSKGPYNEQFF. The covered CDR3 bases are TGTGCCAGCAGCAAGGGGCCGTACAATGAG. The chain joins TRBV14 to TRBJ2-1, with D perhaps TRBD1 (5 bases). Read data end 3 residues before the CDR3 end; the end is taken from the germline J gene. CDR3 length equals 13 residues. V lost 5 bases and J lost 4, with 9 bases in between. CDR1 and CDR2 from the germline V gene are SGHDN and FVKESK.

As regards this clone: Sequencing ends 3 residues short of the CDR3 end; the germline J gene provides the rest. The genes are TRBV27 and TRBJ2-1; the D gene is possibly TRBD1 (5 bases). Deletions cut 1 base from V and 7 bases from J, with 14 bases between. Germline CDR1 reads MNHEY; CDR2 reads SMNVEV (reference sequence). The CDR3 has 15 residues. CDR3 bases read: TGTGCCAGCAGTTTATACAGGACCCTTGGGAATGAG. Its protein is CASSLYRTLGNE. The entire CDR3 sequence reads CASSLYRTLGNEQFF.

A remark on this clone: The read ends 3 residues before the CDR3 terminus; that terminus is restored from the germline J gene. The chain couples TRBV19 to TRBJ1-2; D remains unclear. Germline-derived CDR1 and CDR2 are LNHDA and SQIVND (reference sequence). The CDR3 has 17 amino acids. The CDR3 loop is CASSIWSSGISYNDYTF. The part of the CDR3 DNA that was read is TGTGCCAGTAGTATTTGGTCTAGCGGGATCTCCTACAATGAC.

On this clone itself: The CDR3 goes on 3 residues after the read ends, and that part is filled in from the germline J gene. Other DNA sequences within the sample encode an identical CDR3. The gene calls are TRBV5-1 and TRBJ2-3; tentatively, D is TRBD2 (7 bases). Germline V CDR1 and CDR2: SGHRS, YFSETQ. The germline V and J ends were trimmed by 1 base and 2 bases, with 26 bases remaining between them. This CDR3 contains 20 residues. Here the CDR3 reads CASSLPVGGTSNEPTDTQYF. The DNA read from the CDR3 is TGCGCCAGCAGCTTGCCGGTGGGGGGGACAAGCAACGAACCCACAGATACG.